The 31 T cell receptor beta chains in this list originate from one sample, sequenced in a study of cytomegalovirus exposure and HLA in healthy donors. Sequencing used immunoSEQ multiplex PCR; TCRdb keeps in-frame clones, though not all of them. The data hold 110,000 to 150,000 clones, with 90% observed a single time. The sequenced material came from PBMCs. These TCRs come from a woman aged 30 to 39 in good health and CMV-seropositive.

The genes are TRBV7-2 and TRBJ2-7; 8 positions agree with TRBD2. CDR1 and CDR2 from the germline V gene are SGHTA and FQGNSA. The CDR3 is made up of 16 amino acids. With 3 bases clipped from V and 1 base from J, the junction kept 8 bases outside the gene matches. This CDR3 reads CASSFSGGAMSYEQYF. Written as DNA, the CDR3 is TGTGCCAGCAGCTTTTCGGGGGGGGCTATGTCCTACGAGCAGTACTTC.

This CDR3 reads CASGPGQGDREAFF. CDR3 bases: TGTGCCAGCGGACCGGGACAGGGCGACCGTGAAGCTTTCTTT. This sequence joins TRBV5-4 and TRBJ1-1, with 9 positions matching TRBD1. Per the germline V gene, CDR1 is SGHNT and CDR2 is YYREEE (reference sequence). CDR3 length: 14 amino acids. Trimming at V came to 7 bases and at J to 7 bases, leaving 11 bases not matched to a gene.

The chain links TRBV6-1 to TRBJ2-7, with 9 bases that match TRBD2. The germline V gene encodes CDR1 MNHNS and CDR2 SASEGT. With V trimmed by 3 bases and J by 2 bases, 5 bases remained unmatched. This CDR3 region has 15 residues. The CDR3 loop reads CASSDQTSGTYEQYF. In DNA, the CDR3 is TGTGCCAGCAGTGATCAGACTAGCGGTACCTACGAGCAGTACTTC.

The chain couples TRBV7-9 to TRBJ2-1; 7 bases align to TRBD1. This CDR3 region has 14 residues. Trimming cost V 7 bases and J 7 bases; bases outside gene matches: 10. Germline V gene sequence: CDR1 SEHNR, CDR2 FQNEAQ (reference sequence). The CDR3 spells CASNQRGRTNEQFF. The DNA of the CDR3 is TGTGCCAGCAACCAAAGGGGGCGGACAAATGAGCAGTTCTTC.

As concerns this clone: Germline is not matched at one junction end, which may reflect a read error. The chain employs TRBV11-2 and TRBJ2-7; perhaps TRBD2 as D (6 bases). The CDR3 loop spans 13 amino acids. Germline V lookup: CDR1 SGHAT, CDR2 FQNNGV. CDR3 DNA sequence: TGTGCCAGCAGCTTAGATTGGGGGGACCCTGGGGACTTC. It encodes CASSLDWGDPGDF.

This clone came up a few times. The chain uses TRBV12-5 and TRBJ2-3; 7 nucleotides match TRBD2. This CDR3 is built from 14 residues. In germline, CDR1 is LGHNT, CDR2 FRNRAP. V gave up 7 bases and J gave up 2 bases; unmatched junction bases: 6. The CDR3 bases are TGTGCTAGTGCATGGCGGGAGACCACAGATACGCAGTATTTT. Its translation: CASAWRETTDTQYF.

In this sample, this clone turned up once. V gene TRBV2 combines with J gene TRBJ2-5, with TRBD1 matching over 7 bases. Per the germline V gene, CDR1 is SNHLY and CDR2 is FYNNEI. The junction had 6 bases not matched to a gene; V was cut back by 6 bases and J by 5 bases. This CDR3 contains 13 residues. Here the CDR3 DNA reads TGTGCCAGCAGCCCTACAGGGGTCGAGACCCAGTACTTC. Residues: CASSPTGVETQYF. The variable domain in full, with the rest retrieved from reference TRBV2 and TRBJ2-5, is EPEVTQTPSHQVTQMGQEVILRCVPISNHLYFYWYRQILGQKVEFLVSFYNNEISEKSEIFDDQFSVERPDGSNFTLKIRSTKLEDSAMYFCASSPTGVETQYFGPGTRLLVL.

The rearrangement joins TRBV11-2 to TRBJ2-7, with 8 bases matching TRBD2. Germline V gives CDR1 SGHAT, CDR2 FQNNGV. J was trimmed by 3 bases and V by 2 bases; bases with no gene match: 9. This CDR3 is built from 16 residues. The CDR3 protein is CASSLPRAGVYYEQYF. The DNA of the CDR3 is TGTGCCAGCAGCTTACCCCGAGCGGGAGTATACTACGAGCAGTACTTC.

V is TRBV10-2 and J is TRBJ2-2; TRBD2 might be the D (5 bases). Between the trimmed V and J ends, which lost 0 bases and 7 bases, there was a span of 21 bases. This CDR3 spans 18 amino acids. Germline CDR1 and CDR2: WSHSY and SAAADI. The CDR3 DNA follows: TGCGCCAGCAGTGAGTCATTTCGGGATATGAAAGCGTACGGGGAGCTGTTTTTT. This codes for CASSESFRDMKAYGELFF.

The gene calls are TRBV5-1 and TRBJ2-5, with D tentatively TRBD2 (6 bases). The length of the CDR3 is 16 residues. CDR1 and CDR2 from the germline V gene are SGHRS and YFSETQ. V was pared by 6 bases and J by 1 base, with 19 bases between. The CDR3 DNA reads TGCGCCAGCAAAGCTTTGCCAGGGAGGACCCAAGAGACCCAGTACTTC. Translating gives CASKALPGRTQETQYF.

The chain employs TRBV7-8 and TRBJ2-7; D is perhaps TRBD1 (5 bases). Trimming removed 2 bases from V and 0 bases from J, with 11 bases in between. Germline loops: CDR1 SGHVS, CDR2 FQNEAQ. The CDR3 is made up of 15 amino acids. CDR3 sequence: CASSLWNTGSYEQYF. For the CDR3, the DNA is TGTGCCAGCAGCTTATGGAACACAGGCTCCTACGAGCAGTACTTC.

The rearrangement joins TRBV29-1 to TRBJ2-1, with TRBD2 identical over 7 bases. The CDR3 spans 13 residues. Germline-derived CDR1 and CDR2 are SQVTM and ANQGSEA. J gave up 6 bases and V 4 bases, and 6 bases lay outside the gene matches. CDR3 sequence (DNA): TGCAGCGTTGTGGTGGGAGGGCCCAATGAGCAGTTCTTC. It codes for CSVVVGGPNEQFF.

V gene TRBV2 combines with J gene TRBJ2-1, with 7 bases fitting TRBD2. The germline V gene has CDR1 SNHLY and CDR2 FYNNEI. V lost 1 base, J lost 4 bases, and 7 bases stayed unmatched. The CDR3 totals 16 residues. The CDR3 loop is CASSEVWTRTYNEQFF. CDR3 sequence (DNA): TGTGCCAGCAGTGAAGTATGGACTAGAACTTACAATGAGCAGTTCTTC.

This chain links TRBV5-1 with TRBJ1-4; no clear D gene. The CDR3 runs 18 residues. Trimming shortened V by 0 bases and J by 3 bases, and 18 bases separated the two germline ends. CDR1 and CDR2 from the germline V gene are SGHRS and YFSETQ. The CDR3 loop reads CASSLDRRLSSANEKLFF. CDR3 coding DNA: TGCGCCAGCAGCTTGGACAGACGGTTAAGTTCCGCTAATGAAAAACTGTTTTTT.

The V and J genes are TRBV28 and TRBJ2-7, with TRBD2 matching 9 bases. The junction had 11 bases not matched to a gene; V was cut back by 10 bases and J by 7 bases. Germline CDR1 reads MDHEN; CDR2 reads SYDVKM. The CDR3 consists of 13 residues. The CDR3 DNA sequence: TGTGCCACCAGAGCGGGAGGAAGACGGGAGCAGTACTTC. Translated, it gives CATRAGGRREQYF.

DNA of the CDR3: TGTGCCAGCACCCAGGGCGACAGGGGGCGTAGAGAGACCCAGTACTTC. Translation gives CASTQGDRGRRETQYF. J is TRBJ2-5 and V is TRBV2; 10 bases align to TRBD1. Germline CDR1 reads SNHLY; CDR2 reads FYNNEI. The CDR3 has 16 amino acids. The J segment lost 4 bases and the V segment lost 7 bases, leaving 12 bases of the junction unmatched.

CDR3 region: CASSTDSSYNEQFF. The CDR3 DNA is TGTGCCAGCAGTACGGACAGCTCCTACAATGAGCAGTTCTTC. The V gene is TRBV25-1, the J gene TRBJ2-1, with D tentatively TRBD1 (6 bases). This CDR3 is 14 amino acids long. V gave up 5 bases and J gave up 0 bases, with 8 bases separating them. Germline V CDR1 and CDR2: MGHDK, SYGVNS.

In this sample, this clone turned up once. The chain combines TRBV29-1 with TRBJ2-1; TRBD1 might be the D (6 bases). The ends were cut back, 7 bases at V and 0 bases at J, with 22 bases in the middle. This CDR3 has 17 amino acids. The germline CDR1 and CDR2 sequences are SQVTM and ANQGSEA. The CDR3 region is CSAQTTGHLSSYNEQFF. The CDR3 coding sequence is TGCAGCGCCCAAACCACGGGACACCTAAGCTCCTACAATGAGCAGTTCTTC.

CDR3 in amino acids: CASSIGVGRVFTQPQHF. Written as DNA, the CDR3 is TGTGCCAGTAGTATTGGCGTCGGCAGGGTTTTCACTCAGCCCCAGCATTTT. The rearrangement joins TRBV19 to TRBJ1-5, with D tentatively TRBD1 (5 bases). Germline-derived CDR1 and CDR2 are LNHDA and SQIVND (reference sequence). The CDR3 runs 17 residues. The V end was cut by 3 bases, the J end by 6 bases, with 21 bases between.

Only a few counts were recorded for this clone. The chain has TRBV11-2 and TRBJ1-6; D uncertain. Trimming shortened V by 6 bases and J by 7 bases, and 16 bases separated the two germline ends. The CDR3 length is 15 residues. Germline CDR1 SGHAT, CDR2 FQNNGV. CDR3 coding DNA: TGTGCCAGCAGATTTCTGAGCGGTGGGAATTCACCCCTCCACTTT. Its protein product is CASRFLSGGNSPLHF.

This clone has just one count. CDR3 bases: TGCAGCGTTGTGGCGGGGCTAGGCAATGAGCAGTTCTTC. Translating gives CSVVAGLGNEQFF. The chain links TRBV29-1 to TRBJ2-1; possibly TRBD2 for D (6 bases). The CDR3 contains 13 residues. In germline, CDR1 is SQVTM, CDR2 ANQGSEA. Between the trimmed V and J ends, which lost 4 bases and 6 bases, there was a span of 13 bases.

The chain uses TRBV15 and TRBJ2-2; TRBD2 matches at 11 bases. The germline gives CDR1 LNHNV, CDR2 YYDKDF (reference sequence). The J segment lost 7 bases and the V segment lost 1 base, leaving 5 bases of the junction unmatched. This CDR3 is built from 16 residues. CDR3 residues: CATSRVAGGPGGELFF. The CDR3 DNA reads as TGTGCCACCAGCAGAGTAGCGGGGGGGCCCGGCGGGGAGCTGTTTTTT.

V and J are TRBV5-1 and TRBJ2-2; 9 nucleotides line up with TRBD1. Germline CDR1 and CDR2: SGHRS and YFSETQ. Losses at the gene ends were 4 bases for V and 3 bases for J; bases not matched to a gene: 4. The CDR3 totals 15 residues. The CDR3 protein is CASSPGTGHTGELFF. CDR3 bases: TGCGCCAGCAGCCCTGGGACAGGGCACACCGGGGAGCTGTTTTTT.

For the CDR3, the DNA is TGTGCCAGCTTTCTTGACAGGGGGCGCCAAGATACGCAGTATTTT. It yields the protein CASFLDRGRQDTQYF. This chain connects TRBV27 to TRBJ2-3, with 10 bases lining up with TRBD1. The CDR3 is made up of 15 amino acids. Germline V lookup: CDR1 MNHEY, CDR2 SMNVEV (reference sequence). Trimming at V came to 8 bases and at J to 5 bases, leaving 10 bases not matched to a gene.

V usage is TRBV13 and J usage is TRBJ2-7, with 12 bases lining up with TRBD2. This CDR3 has 18 residues. Germline lookup yields CDR1 PRHDT and CDR2 FYEKMQ (reference sequence). V shed 0 bases, J shed 5 bases, and the junction held 11 bases outside the gene matches. The CDR3 coding sequence is TGTGCCAGCAGCTTAGGCCGGACTAGCGGGGTGATAAGACACGAGCAGTACTTC. This gives the protein CASSLGRTSGVIRHEQYF.

The chain carries TRBV18 and TRBJ2-2; tentatively, D is TRBD1 (5 bases). CDR3 size: 16 residues. CDR1 is KGHSH and CDR2 is LQKENI in the germline V gene. V shed 5 bases and J shed 6 bases, with 19 bases lying between them. The DNA for the CDR3 is TGTGCCAGCTCAGAACGACAGATGGGCTCCGCCGGGGAGCTGTTTTTT. This codes for CASSERQMGSAGELFF.

The rearrangement links TRBV16 to TRBJ2-1; the match to TRBD2 covers 10 bases. In germline, CDR1 is KGHSY, CDR2 FQNENV. This CDR3 has 15 residues. J gave up 8 bases and V 2 bases, and 6 bases lay outside the gene matches. In DNA, the CDR3 is TGTGCCAGCAGCCAAGGGCTAGCGGGAGACGATGAGCAGTTCTTC. Amino acids: CASSQGLAGDDEQFF.

This clone was counted ten times or more. V and J are TRBV2 and TRBJ2-2; D may be TRBD2 (6 bases). The CDR3 has 15 amino acids. Trimming cost V 7 bases and J 1 base, with 13 bases left between them. Looked up from germline, CDR1 is SNHLY and CDR2 is FYNNEI. This CDR3 is CASIGGPRNTGELFF. As DNA, the CDR3 is TGTGCCAGCATCGGGGGACCTAGGAACACCGGGGAGCTGTTTTTT.

The chain uses TRBV7-8 and TRBJ2-7; D perhaps matches TRBD2 (5 bases). The CDR3 covers 15 residues. CDR1 and CDR2 from the germline V gene are SGHVS and FQNEAQ. The ends were cut back, 5 bases at V and 3 bases at J, with 17 bases in the middle. As DNA, the CDR3 is TGTGCCAGCAGCCCTACTAGGGTCCGTCTCTACGAGCAGTACTTC. Amino acid sequence: CASSPTRVRLYEQYF. The full variable domain, rest sourced from reference TRBV7-8 and TRBJ2-7, is GAGVSQSPRYKVAKRGQDVALRCDPISGHVSLFWYQQALGQGPEFLTYFQNEAQLDKSGLPSDRFFAERPEGSVSTLKIQRTQQEDSAVYLCASSPTRVRLYEQYFGPGTRLTVT.

In nucleotides, the CDR3 is TGCAGCGTCGAGATGGGACTAGCGGGAGGAGATACGCAGTATTTT. Its translation is CSVEMGLAGGDTQYF. The chain couples TRBV29-1 to TRBJ2-3; 15 nucleotides match TRBD2. This CDR3 contains 15 residues. Per germline, CDR1 SQVTM and CDR2 ANQGSEA. V trimming: 6 bases; J trimming: 5 bases; junction bases outside the gene matches: 6.

The gene calls are TRBV2 and TRBJ1-6; the D is unclear. Trimming left V 10 bases short and J 9 bases short, with 19 bases between. Germline V gene data show CDR1 as SNHLY and CDR2 as FYNNEI. The CDR3 totals 14 residues. The CDR3 loop is CATSPYSSSSPLHF. The CDR3 DNA is TGTGCCACCAGCCCCTACAGTTCGAGTTCACCCCTCCACTTT.